This is a list of T cell receptor beta chains from one sample in a study of PD-1 blockade in classical Hodgkin lymphoma. TCRdb's table, derived via immunoSEQ multiplex PCR, lists solely in-frame clones and lacks some. The sample contains approximately 150,000 clones, approximately 80% of which appear only once. This specimen consisted of peripheral blood mononuclear cells (PBMCs), obtained before the second cycle of nivolumab. Receptors were obtained from a human donor with classical Hodgkin lymphoma. The CDR3 runs from the conserved cysteine through the conserved F or W. A D gene is named only where the DNA matches it firmly. Size tells how often a clone was seen (once, few, many) or the class of an expanded clone, and some rows leave it out.

J	D	length	V	size	CDR3	DNA
TRBJ1-1	-	14	TRBV9	-	CASSVAAHNTEAFF	TGTGCCAGCAGCGTAGCGGCCCATAACACTGAAGCTTTCTTT
TRBJ1-1	TRBD1	13	TRBV6-5	-	CASRGQGRTEAFF	TGTGCCAGCAGAGGACAGGGGAGGACTGAAGCTTTCTTT
TRBJ2-3	TRBD2	15	TRBV7-3	-	CASSLGLAGTDTQYF	TGTGCCAGCAGCTTAGGACTAGCGGGCACAGATACGCAGTATTTT
TRBJ2-7	-	11	TRBV20-1	-	CSARAGSEQYF	TGCAGTGCTAGAGCCGGGAGCGAGCAGTACTTC
TRBJ1-2	TRBD1	15	TRBV7-8	-	CASSLGGRGLYGYTF	TGTGCCAGCAGCTTAGGGGGCAGGGGGCTGTATGGCTACACCTTC
TRBJ2-3	-	15	TRBV4-2	-	CASSLRVVSTDTQYF	TGTGCCAGCAGCTTGAGGGTGGTTAGCACAGATACGCAGTATTTT
TRBJ2-2	TRBD1	15	TRBV6-6	-	CASSRTGGNTGELFF	TGTGCCAGCAGTCGGACAGGGGGGAACACCGGGGAGCTGTTTTTT
TRBJ2-3	-	15	TRBV4-1	-	CASSQGRRGTDTQYF	TGCGCCAGCAGCCAGGGTAGGCGGGGTACAGATACGCAGTATTTT
TRBJ1-5	TRBD1	15	TRBV19	few	CASSSYHRGDQPQHF	TGTGCCAGTAGTTCGTATCACAGGGGGGATCAGCCCCAGCATTTT
TRBJ1-5	-	16	TRBV19	-	CASSDHGGRDNQPQHF	TGTGCCAGTAGCGACCATGGGGGCAGGGATAATCAGCCCCAGCATTTT
TRBJ2-2	TRBD2	16	TRBV19	once	CASSIDSSGSTGELFF	TGTGCCAGTAGTATAGATAGTAGCGGGAGCACCGGGGAGCTGTTTTTT
TRBJ1-2	-	15	TRBV4-1	-	CASSQMGTPAWGYTF	TGCGCCAGCAGCCAAATGGGGACACCCGCTTGGGGCTACACCTTC
TRBJ1-1	TRBD1	14	TRBV6-5	-	CASSKGQGLTEAFF	TGTGCCAGCAGTAAAGGACAGGGACTCACTGAAGCTTTCTTT
TRBJ2-1	-	14	TRBV29-1	-	CSVKKAGLYNEQFF	TGCAGCGTTAAAAAGGCAGGGCTCTACAATGAGCAGTTCTTC
TRBJ2-7	TRBD1	15	TRBV27	-	CASSLQGTGVWEQYF	TGTGCCAGCAGCCTCCAGGGGACAGGGGTCTGGGAGCAGTACTTC
TRBJ1-4	TRBD1	14	TRBV18	once	CASSPGQGREKLFF	TGTGCCAGCTCACCAGGACAGGGCCGGGAAAAACTGTTTTTT
TRBJ1-1	-	13	TRBV19	-	CATDPGLNTEAFF	TGTGCCACCGATCCGGGCCTGAACACTGAAGCTTTCTTT
TRBJ2-1	-	15	TRBV19	many	CASSPNGGTYNEQFF	TGTGCCAGTAGTCCCAATGGGGGAACCTACAATGAGCAGTTCTTC
TRBJ2-1	TRBD2	15	TRBV11-2	once	CASSRGTSGYNEQFF	TGTGCCAGCAGCCGAGGGACTAGCGGATACAATGAGCAGTTCTTC
TRBJ2-5	TRBD2	16	TRBV7-2	-	CASSFSGRWAQETQYF	TGTGCCAGCAGCTTCAGCGGGAGGTGGGCCCAAGAGACCCAGTACTTC
TRBJ1-2	-	13	TRBV27	-	CASSESLRLGYTF	TGTGCCAGCAGTGAGTCCCTCCGACTCGGCTACACCTTC
TRBJ2-3	-	15	TRBV11-2	-	CASSLSGTRTDTQYF	TGTGCCAGCAGCTTAAGTGGGACCCGCACAGATACGCAGTATTTT
TRBJ1-3	-	14	TRBV5-1	-	CASSLDTAGNTIYF	TGCGCCAGCAGCTTGGACACGGCTGGAAACACCATATATTTT
TRBJ2-2	TRBD2	15	TRBV2	-	CASSVPGLVGGELFF	TGTGCCAGCAGCGTACCGGGACTAGTTGGCGGGGAGCTGTTTTTT
TRBJ2-3	TRBD2	17	TRBV5-4	-	CASEPGTSGEDTDTQYF	TGTGCCAGCGAACCTGGGACTAGCGGGGAGGACACAGATACGCAGTATTTT
TRBJ2-7	-	19	TRBV7-9	once	CASSPRPTGSGGTLYEQYF	TGTGCCAGCAGCCCGCGGCCAACAGGGTCCGGGGGCACCTTATACGAGCAGTACTTC
TRBJ2-5	TRBD2	14	TRBV5-1	-	CASSSGLAEETQYF	TGCGCCAGCAGCTCCGGACTAGCCGAAGAGACCCAGTACTTC
TRBJ2-4	-	13	TRBV11-2	-	CASSSGTGSIQYF	TGTGCCAGCAGCTCAGGAACAGGGTCCATTCAGTACTTC
TRBJ1-2	TRBD1	14	TRBV18	-	CASSAETGPYGYTF	TGTGCCAGCTCAGCCGAGACAGGGCCCTATGGCTACACCTTC